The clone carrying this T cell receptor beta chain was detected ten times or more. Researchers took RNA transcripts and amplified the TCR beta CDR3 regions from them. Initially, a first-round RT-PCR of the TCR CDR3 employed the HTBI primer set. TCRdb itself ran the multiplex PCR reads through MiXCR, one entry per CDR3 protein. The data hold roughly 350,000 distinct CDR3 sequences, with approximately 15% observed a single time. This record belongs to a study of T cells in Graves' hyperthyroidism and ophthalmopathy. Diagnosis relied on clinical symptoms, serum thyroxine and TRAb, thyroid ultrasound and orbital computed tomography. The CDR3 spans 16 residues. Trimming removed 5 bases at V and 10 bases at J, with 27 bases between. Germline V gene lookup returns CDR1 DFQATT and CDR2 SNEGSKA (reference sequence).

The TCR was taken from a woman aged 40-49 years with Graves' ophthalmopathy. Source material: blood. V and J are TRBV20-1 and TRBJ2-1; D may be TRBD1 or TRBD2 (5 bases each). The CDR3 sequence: CSAQADLKYRSGEQFF. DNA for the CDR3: TGCAGTGCTCAAGCGGACTTGAAGTATAGATCAGGGGAGCAGTTCTTC.